A selection of T cell receptor beta chains follows, all from one sample in a study of identical twins. In TCRdb, the 5' RACE reads were re-called with MiXCR into one record per CDR3 protein. Of nearly 900,000 distinct CDR3 sequences in the sample, approximately 13% were seen once. Separately, the same data were catalogued under a study of yellow fever vaccine responses in identical twins.

The sample comprised PBMCs. Receptor source: a woman between 18 and 29 years old in good health. CDR3s include the opening cysteine and the closing phenylalanine or tryptophan. The order of the fields is clone size, D gene, J gene, V gene, CDR3 DNA, CDR3 protein. D genes are given only for firm matches. The size field is filled for only some rows; it gives once, few, many or a size class.

clone_size: few; d_call: TRBD2; j_call: TRBJ2-2; v_call: TRBV7-8; cdr3_nt: TGTGCCAGCAGCAAAAGGCCTAGCGGGGCCAACAGCGGGGAGCTGTTTTTT; cdr3_aa: CASSKRPSGANSGELFF
clone_size: many; d_call: TRBD2; j_call: TRBJ2-5; v_call: TRBV12-3/TRBV12-4; cdr3_nt: TGTGCCAGCAGTTTTCGGGGGGGAGAGACCCAGTACTTC; cdr3_aa: CASSFRGGETQYF
clone_size: many; d_call: TRBD2; j_call: TRBJ2-2; v_call: TRBV28; cdr3_nt: TGTGCCAGCAGCTCCGAGACTAGCGGGGGCGCGAACACCGGGGAGCTGTTTTTT; cdr3_aa: CASSSETSGGANTGELFF
clone_size: few; d_call: -; j_call: TRBJ1-5; v_call: TRBV4-1; cdr3_nt: TGCGCCAGCAGCCAAGAGTTCCGTAGGGGCAGCGGCAATCAGCCCCAGCATTTT; cdr3_aa: CASSQEFRRGSGNQPQHF
clone_size: few; d_call: -; j_call: TRBJ2-6; v_call: TRBV11-1; cdr3_nt: TGTGCCAGCAGCTTAGGAGGACAGATCGGCTCTGGGGCCAACGTCCTGACTTTC; cdr3_aa: CASSLGGQIGSGANVLTF
clone_size: few; d_call: -; j_call: TRBJ2-1; v_call: TRBV20-1; cdr3_nt: TGCAGTGCTTTCGTTGGGGGCGCCTACAATGAGCAGTTCTTC; cdr3_aa: CSAFVGGAYNEQFF
clone_size: few; d_call: TRBD1; j_call: TRBJ2-1; v_call: TRBV29-1; cdr3_nt: TGCAGCGTTTCCGGCAGGGGGCTTTTGGATGAGCAGTTCTTC; cdr3_aa: CSVSGRGLLDEQFF
clone_size: many; d_call: -; j_call: TRBJ1-4; v_call: TRBV5-1; cdr3_nt: TGCGCCAGCAGCCTGACAGGCGCGGATGAAAAACTGTTTTTT; cdr3_aa: CASSLTGADEKLFF
clone_size: -; d_call: -; j_call: TRBJ1-6; v_call: TRBV10-3; cdr3_nt: TGTGCCATCAGTGATTTAAGTGGGCAGGGGCTAATTTCACCCCTCCACTTT; cdr3_aa: CAISDLSGQGLISPLHF
clone_size: few; d_call: -; j_call: TRBJ2-1; v_call: TRBV25-1; cdr3_nt: TGTGCCAGCAGTGAGGTTCAGACGATCGGCAATGAGCAGTTCTTC; cdr3_aa: CASSEVQTIGNEQFF
clone_size: -; d_call: -; j_call: TRBJ2-1; v_call: TRBV20-1; cdr3_nt: TGCAGTGCTAGAATGGCCGGAGGGCGCACTAGCTCCTACAATGAGCAGTTCTTC; cdr3_aa: CSARMAGGRTSSYNEQFF
clone_size: -; d_call: -; j_call: TRBJ1-5; v_call: TRBV10-2; cdr3_nt: TGCGCCAGCAGTGAGAGTAGGCGTAATAGCAATCAGCCCCAGCATTTT; cdr3_aa: CASSESRRNSNQPQHF
clone_size: -; d_call: TRBD2; j_call: TRBJ2-4; v_call: TRBV6-2/TRBV6-3; cdr3_nt: TGTGCCAGCAGTAAACGGACTAGCGGAGCCAAAAACATTCAGTACTTC; cdr3_aa: CASSKRTSGAKNIQYF
clone_size: -; d_call: -; j_call: TRBJ2-1; v_call: TRBV2; cdr3_nt: TGTGCCAGCACCGGCGACGTCCCCCGGGATGAGCAGTTCTTC; cdr3_aa: CASTGDVPRDEQFF
clone_size: few; d_call: -; j_call: TRBJ2-6; v_call: TRBV12-3/TRBV12-4; cdr3_nt: TGTGCCAGCAGTCCTGGACACATCTCTGGGGCCAACGTCCTGACTTTC; cdr3_aa: CASSPGHISGANVLTF
clone_size: -; d_call: TRBD1; j_call: TRBJ2-1; v_call: TRBV5-1; cdr3_nt: TGCGCCAGCAGCCTGGGAGGGACAGGGCGCTCCTACAATGAGCAGTTCTTC; cdr3_aa: CASSLGGTGRSYNEQFF
clone_size: few; d_call: -; j_call: TRBJ2-1; v_call: TRBV7-8; cdr3_nt: TGTGCCAGCAGCACACAACGCGGAACACTCGAAACCTACAATGAGCAGTTCTTC; cdr3_aa: CASSTQRGTLETYNEQFF
clone_size: few; d_call: TRBD2; j_call: TRBJ2-1; v_call: TRBV5-1; cdr3_nt: TGCGCCAGCAGGGGACTAGCGGGGTCCAACAATGAGCAGTTCTTC; cdr3_aa: CASRGLAGSNNEQFF
clone_size: -; d_call: -; j_call: TRBJ2-1; v_call: TRBV6-5; cdr3_nt: TGTGCCAGCAGTTACTGGGACAAGTCCTACAATGAGCAGTTCTTC; cdr3_aa: CASSYWDKSYNEQFF
clone_size: few; d_call: -; j_call: TRBJ2-3; v_call: TRBV4-1; cdr3_nt: TGCGCCAGCAGTCAAACAAAGGCAGATACGCAGTATTTT; cdr3_aa: CASSQTKADTQYF
clone_size: few; d_call: -; j_call: TRBJ2-3; v_call: TRBV12-3/TRBV12-4; cdr3_nt: TGTGCCAGCAGTTTTGGGGCAGGATCAGATACGCAGTATTTT; cdr3_aa: CASSFGAGSDTQYF
clone_size: -; d_call: -; j_call: TRBJ2-5; v_call: TRBV25-1; cdr3_nt: TGTGCCAGCAGGGGTGCCAGGTTGGGGACCCAGTACTTC; cdr3_aa: CASRGARLGTQYF
clone_size: few; d_call: -; j_call: TRBJ2-2; v_call: TRBV10-2; cdr3_nt: TGCGCCAGCAGTGTGGGCAGGGCTCTCTTCCAGGGCGGGGAGCTGTTTTTT; cdr3_aa: CASSVGRALFQGGELFF
clone_size: -; d_call: TRBD2; j_call: TRBJ2-1; v_call: TRBV12-3/TRBV12-4; cdr3_nt: TGTGCCAGCCGGAGCGGGGCCAGCCACAATGAGCAGTTCTTC; cdr3_aa: CASRSGASHNEQFF
clone_size: -; d_call: -; j_call: TRBJ2-5; v_call: TRBV5-6; cdr3_nt: TGTGCCAGCAGCTTAACGGCACAGCAAGAGACCCAGTACTTC; cdr3_aa: CASSLTAQQETQYF
clone_size: -; d_call: -; j_call: TRBJ2-6; v_call: TRBV12-3/TRBV12-4; cdr3_nt: TGTGCCAGCAGTGGGGGCCCCAGCTCTGGGGCCAACGTCCTGACTTTC; cdr3_aa: CASSGGPSSGANVLTF
clone_size: few; d_call: -; j_call: TRBJ2-1; v_call: TRBV14; cdr3_nt: TGTGCCAGCAGCAAAAGGTGGGGCGGTAGAAATGAGCAGTTCTTC; cdr3_aa: CASSKRWGGRNEQFF
clone_size: -; d_call: -; j_call: TRBJ1-3; v_call: TRBV28; cdr3_nt: TGTGCCAGCAGTTTGCCAGTCCGCTCTGGAAACACCATATATTTT; cdr3_aa: CASSLPVRSGNTIYF
clone_size: -; d_call: TRBD2; j_call: TRBJ2-5; v_call: TRBV11-2; cdr3_nt: TGTGCCAGCAGCACCGGACTAGCGGGAGGGGCAAAAGAGACCCAGTACTTC; cdr3_aa: CASSTGLAGGAKETQYF
clone_size: -; d_call: -; j_call: TRBJ2-1; v_call: TRBV12-3/TRBV12-4; cdr3_nt: TGTGCCAGCAGCCCACGACCTGAATCCTACAATGAGCAGTTCTTC; cdr3_aa: CASSPRPESYNEQFF
clone_size: few; d_call: -; j_call: TRBJ1-2; v_call: TRBV5-1; cdr3_nt: TGCGCCAGCAGCCCCGTCGCGGGTATGGATGGCTACACCTTC; cdr3_aa: CASSPVAGMDGYTF
clone_size: few; d_call: -; j_call: TRBJ2-4; v_call: TRBV5-1; cdr3_nt: TGCGCCAGCAGCTTGTCCCCTCAGACAACCAGGAACTTC; cdr3_aa: CASSLSPQTTRNF
clone_size: few; d_call: -; j_call: TRBJ1-2; v_call: TRBV7-9; cdr3_nt: TGTGCCAGCAGACCAGCGGGGGGGTCCTTAAAGAACTATGGCTACACCTTC; cdr3_aa: CASRPAGGSLKNYGYTF
clone_size: few; d_call: -; j_call: TRBJ1-1; v_call: TRBV29-1; cdr3_nt: TGCAGCGTTGATTGGGAGGGGTTGGGGAACACTGAAGCTTTCTTT; cdr3_aa: CSVDWEGLGNTEAFF
clone_size: -; d_call: -; j_call: TRBJ2-1; v_call: TRBV19; cdr3_nt: TGTGCCAGTAGACTCGACCACCCTAGCTCCAATGAGCAGTTCTTC; cdr3_aa: CASRLDHPSSNEQFF
clone_size: -; d_call: -; j_call: TRBJ2-5; v_call: TRBV20-1; cdr3_nt: TGCAGTGCTAGTCGGCAGGAGAAAGAGACCCAGTACTTC; cdr3_aa: CSASRQEKETQYF
clone_size: many; d_call: -; j_call: TRBJ1-1; v_call: TRBV20-1; cdr3_nt: TGCAGTGCTAGAGTCAGGACTAACACTGAAGCTTTCTTT; cdr3_aa: CSARVRTNTEAFF
clone_size: many; d_call: TRBD2; j_call: TRBJ2-7; v_call: TRBV10-2; cdr3_nt: TGCGCCAGCAGCTTAGCGGGATGGGAGCAGTACTTC; cdr3_aa: CASSLAGWEQYF
clone_size: few; d_call: -; j_call: TRBJ1-5; v_call: TRBV12-3/TRBV12-4; cdr3_nt: TGTGCCAGTCATCTACAGGGAATAAGCAATCAGCCCCAGCATTTT; cdr3_aa: CASHLQGISNQPQHF
clone_size: -; d_call: -; j_call: TRBJ1-1; v_call: TRBV3-1; cdr3_nt: TGTGCCAGCAGCCGACAGGCGGTCACTGAAGCTTTCTTT; cdr3_aa: CASSRQAVTEAFF
clone_size: -; d_call: TRBD2; j_call: TRBJ2-3; v_call: TRBV20-1; cdr3_nt: TGCAGTGCTAGTTCGACTAGCGGGCTCACAGATACGCAGTATTTT; cdr3_aa: CSASSTSGLTDTQYF
clone_size: few; d_call: TRBD2; j_call: TRBJ2-1; v_call: TRBV20-1; cdr3_nt: TGCAGTGCTAGACAACGCTCGGCGGGAGCCCTCTACAATGAGCAGTTCTTC; cdr3_aa: CSARQRSAGALYNEQFF
clone_size: few; d_call: -; j_call: TRBJ2-3; v_call: TRBV7-8; cdr3_nt: TGTGCCAGCTCTCTACGAGTAGGGGTTGTTACAGATACGCAGTATTTT; cdr3_aa: CASSLRVGVVTDTQYF
clone_size: few; d_call: -; j_call: TRBJ2-2; v_call: TRBV7-9; cdr3_nt: TGTGCCAGCAAATCGGTGGAATTCACCGGGGAGCTGTTTTTT; cdr3_aa: CASKSVEFTGELFF
clone_size: few; d_call: -; j_call: TRBJ2-3; v_call: TRBV11-2; cdr3_nt: TGTGCCAGCAGCTTAGATCTAAAGCGAACAGATACGCAGTATTTT; cdr3_aa: CASSLDLKRTDTQYF
clone_size: -; d_call: TRBD2; j_call: TRBJ2-1; v_call: TRBV24-1; cdr3_nt: TGTGCCACCAGTGTTAGCGGGAGAGGGAATGAGCAGTTCTTC; cdr3_aa: CATSVSGRGNEQFF
clone_size: few; d_call: TRBD2; j_call: TRBJ2-1; v_call: TRBV2; cdr3_nt: TGTGCCAGCAGCGGGACTAGCTTGGCGCATGAGCAGTTCTTC; cdr3_aa: CASSGTSLAHEQFF
clone_size: -; d_call: -; j_call: TRBJ1-1; v_call: TRBV5-5; cdr3_nt: TGTGCCAGCAGGCTAAAGGGGGGAACTGAAGCTTTCTTT; cdr3_aa: CASRLKGGTEAFF
clone_size: -; d_call: TRBD2; j_call: TRBJ2-7; v_call: TRBV20-1; cdr3_nt: TGCAGTGCTGCGGGAAGCGGGATTTACGAGCAGTACTTC; cdr3_aa: CSAAGSGIYEQYF
clone_size: few; d_call: -; j_call: TRBJ2-3; v_call: TRBV28; cdr3_nt: TGTGCCAGCACCTTGGGGGCCTCAGATACGCAGTATTTT; cdr3_aa: CASTLGASDTQYF
clone_size: few; d_call: -; j_call: TRBJ2-7; v_call: TRBV29-1; cdr3_nt: TGCAGCGTTGGTCGGGTAGACTTTGACGAGCAGTACTTC; cdr3_aa: CSVGRVDFDEQYF
clone_size: -; d_call: TRBD2; j_call: TRBJ2-7; v_call: TRBV10-2; cdr3_nt: TGCGCCAGCAAGGGTTCGCCAGGACTAGCGGGCTCCTACGAGCAGTACTTC; cdr3_aa: CASKGSPGLAGSYEQYF
clone_size: few; d_call: -; j_call: TRBJ2-5; v_call: TRBV6-1; cdr3_nt: TGTGCCAGCAGCCCCTTCTCCGGGGGAGAGACCCAGTACTTC; cdr3_aa: CASSPFSGGETQYF
clone_size: -; d_call: -; j_call: TRBJ1-4; v_call: TRBV12-3/TRBV12-4; cdr3_nt: TGTGCCAGCAGTAAAGGGGTGATTAATGAAAAACTGTTTTTT; cdr3_aa: CASSKGVINEKLFF
clone_size: many; d_call: -; j_call: TRBJ2-7; v_call: TRBV12-3/TRBV12-4; cdr3_nt: TGTGCCAGCAGTCGGGACTTATTCTACGAGCAGTACTTC; cdr3_aa: CASSRDLFYEQYF